This T cell receptor beta chain was documented in a study of memory CD4+ T cells and cytomegalovirus serostatus. About the research overall: Of the healthy Belgian adults, fewer than 10 were CMV seropositive and more than 20 seronegative.

About this clone: Its antigen is undetermined.

The protocol was immunoSEQ multiplex PCR, while the TCRdb copy is restricted to in-frame clones and leaves out a portion. Of 55,000 to 65,000 clones in the sample, 81% are singletons; the top ten hold 1% to 1.2%. The sort gate was single viable CD3+CD4+CD8-CD45RO+ cells for memory CD4+ T cells. Donors' CMV status reflects serum IgG against pp150, pp28, p38, p52. V shed 7 bases and J 0 bases; nucleotides not matched to a gene: 11. Germline V gene sequence: CDR1 SQVTM, CDR2 ANQGSEA. The length of the CDR3 is 16 residues. Study-wide points: Of 150 to 200 reported CMV TCRbeta sequences, around 63 were found in memory CD4+ repertoires.

This receptor was identified in an adult in good health and CMV-seronegative. Sequencing was performed on memory CD4+ T cells from blood. The chain recombines TRBV29-1 with TRBJ1-1; TRBD1 aligns across 10 bases. The DNA for the CDR3 is TGCAGCGCTCCGAGACAGGGGGCAGGGCTGAACACTGAAGCTTTCTTT. Its protein is CSAPRQGAGLNTEAFF.